Below, 16 T cell receptor beta chains from the same sample are listed, as sequenced in a study of T cell clones after liver transplantation. Generated by immunoSEQ multiplex PCR, the TCRdb table keeps only in-frame clones and is missing some. Altogether approximately 55,000 clones are present, over 55% being singletons, with the ten largest covering around 9.5%. Material: CD4+ T cells from blood, obtained roughly 56 months after liver transplant. The receptors were gathered from a human patient who received a liver transplant. The T cells may partly be graft donor cells.

This clone turned up a few times. The chain employs TRBV6-5 and TRBJ2-7; D may correspond to TRBD1 or TRBD2 (7 bases each). Germline CDR1 MNHEY, CDR2 SVGAGI. V shed 2 bases and J shed 2 bases, with 13 bases lying between them. This CDR3 region has 15 residues. The CDR3 reads CASSYPTGTTYEQYF. DNA of the CDR3: TGTGCCAGCAGTTACCCGACAGGGACTACCTACGAGCAGTACTTC.

The chain has TRBV5-6 and TRBJ1-4, with 8 bases matching TRBD1. Germline V lookup: CDR1 SGHDT, CDR2 YYEEEE. V was clipped by 2 bases and J by 8 bases; unmatched bases: 5. This CDR3 comprises 14 residues. The CDR3 is CASSFQGAGEKLFF. DNA for the CDR3: TGTGCCAGCAGCTTTCAGGGGGCAGGGGAAAAACTGTTTTTT.

This CDR3 reads CASRIGGDYGYTF. CDR3 nucleotides: TGTGCCAGCAGGATAGGGGGCGACTATGGCTACACCTTC. This rearrangement joins TRBV2 to TRBJ1-2; 7 bases agree with TRBD1. CDR1 and CDR2 from the germline V gene are SNHLY and FYNNEI. The CDR3 covers 13 residues. V was pared by 6 bases and J by 3 bases, with 4 bases of the junction left unmatched.

CDR3 nucleotides: TGTGCAAGTCGGTTCCCCGCCGGACAGAGTAATGAAAAACTGTTTTTT. Protein sequence: CASRFPAGQSNEKLFF. This rearrangement joins TRBV12-2 to TRBJ1-4; the table's D call, TRBD1, has no DNA check behind it. TRBV12-2 is assigned pseudogene status. The CDR3 runs 16 residues.

The rearrangement joins TRBV4-2 to TRBJ2-5, with 7 nucleotides matching TRBD2. J was trimmed by 1 base and V by 0 bases; bases with no gene match: 8. The CDR3 spans 17 residues. Per the germline V gene, CDR1 is LGHNA and CDR2 is YNFKEQ. Here the CDR3 reads CASSQDILAETQETQYF. CDR3 bases: TGTGCCAGCAGCCAAGATATCCTAGCGGAGACCCAAGAGACCCAGTACTTC.

This clone is large within its sample. The V call is TRBV6-6, the J call TRBJ1-6; D call uncertain. This CDR3 spans 16 amino acids. Trimming shortened V by 2 bases and J by 5 bases, and 13 bases separated the two germline ends. Germline CDR1 MNHNY, CDR2 SVGAGI (reference sequence). This CDR3 reads CASSYRATGDNSPLHF. The CDR3 bases are TGTGCCAGCAGTTACCGGGCCACCGGGGATAATTCACCCCTCCACTTT.

The chain combines TRBV28 with TRBJ2-7; no reliable D call. Trimming removed 5 bases at V and 2 bases at J, with 7 bases between. The CDR3 runs 12 residues. Germline CDR1 reads MDHEN; CDR2 reads SYDVKM. CDR3 nucleotides: TGTGCCAGCAGTAGGGCCACCTACGAGCAGTACTTC. Its protein product is CASSRATYEQYF.

The rearrangement joins TRBV10-3 to TRBJ2-3; 10 bases line up with TRBD1. J lost 5 bases, V lost 4 bases, and 12 bases had no gene match. The germline CDR1 and CDR2 sequences are ENHRY and SYGVKD. This CDR3 contains 17 residues. As DNA, the CDR3 is TGTGCCATCAGTGTCTCTGACAGGGGGCCAGGTGAAGATACGCAGTATTTT. It encodes CAISVSDRGPGEDTQYF.

Here the CDR3 reads CSTSGTWGTEAFF. In DNA, the CDR3 is TGCAGCACCTCCGGGACTTGGGGCACTGAAGCTTTCTTT. This rearrangement joins TRBV29-1 to TRBJ1-1; weak D call: TRBD1 (5 bases). Germline V CDR1 and CDR2: SQVTM, ANQGSEA. The CDR3 has 13 residues. V was cut by 8 bases and J by 4 bases, with 17 bases left in between.

In regard to this clone: At one boundary the junction diverges from the germline segment, which might be a read error. The rearrangement joins TRBV7-7 to TRBJ2-5; the match to TRBD2 covers 16 bases. Germline assignment: CDR1 SSHAT and CDR2 FNYEAQ (reference sequence). This CDR3 region has 16 residues. CDR3: CASSLGLAGGKETQYF. In nucleotides, the CDR3 is TGTGCTAGCAGCTTGGGACTAGCGGGGGGGAAAGAGACCCAGTACTTC.

The J gene is TRBJ2-6, the V gene TRBV6-5, with D perhaps given as TRBD1 or TRBD2 (5 bases each). Germline V gene sequence: CDR1 MNHEY, CDR2 SVGAGI. The V end lost 5 bases, the J end lost 10 bases, and 12 bases lay between the germline ends. The CDR3 contains 13 residues. This CDR3 reads CASSTGTLNVLTF. The CDR3, as DNA: TGTGCCAGCAGTACCGGGACCCTTAACGTCCTGACTTTC.

This clone counts as medium-sized (0.01 to 0.1%). V usage is TRBV2 and J usage is TRBJ1-2, with D unresolved. Germline V CDR1 and CDR2: SNHLY, FYNNEI. Trimming pared 4 bases from V and 8 bases from J, leaving 8 bases between. The CDR3 consists of 11 residues. CDR3 in amino acids: CASSGRGGYTF. CDR3 DNA sequence: TGTGCCAGCAGTGGCCGTGGGGGCTACACCTTC.

The V gene is TRBV4-1, the J gene TRBJ2-2; D unresolved. This CDR3 spans 14 amino acids. Trimming removed 4 bases from V and 3 bases from J, with 9 bases in between. Germline lookup yields CDR1 MGHRA and CDR2 YSYEKL. In nucleotides, the CDR3 is TGCGCCAGCAGCCGAGAGATGGACACCGGGGAGCTGTTTTTT. As protein: CASSREMDTGELFF.

V gene TRBV2 combines with J gene TRBJ1-1; D is possibly TRBD1 (6 bases). Germline CDR1 reads SNHLY; CDR2 reads FYNNEI. Trimming stripped 4 bases from V and 4 bases from J, with 13 bases between. CDR3 size: 14 residues. CDR3 in amino acids: CASSVGGLVTEAFF. Here the CDR3 DNA reads TGTGCCAGCAGTGTAGGGGGTTTAGTCACTGAAGCTTTCTTT.

Sample share makes this clone medium-sized. The chain couples TRBV9 to TRBJ1-2; D is unclear. Germline CDR1 reads SGDLS; CDR2 reads YYNGEE. With 0 bases removed from V and 5 bases from J, the gap between germline ends came to 11 bases. The CDR3 has 14 amino acids. CDR3 DNA: TGTGCCAGCAGCGTAGTGGCAGGAGCGTATGGCTACACCTTC. Its protein product is CASSVVAGAYGYTF.

This rearrangement joins TRBV27 to TRBJ2-7; TRBD1 matches at 7 bases. Germline CDR1 reads MNHEY; CDR2 reads SMNVEV (reference sequence). Trimming at V came to 8 bases and at J to 2 bases, leaving 6 bases not matched to a gene. CDR3 length equals 13 residues. The CDR3 here is CASGQGTAYEQYF. The CDR3 nucleotides read TGTGCCAGCGGTCAGGGGACAGCCTACGAGCAGTACTTC.